This T cell receptor (beta chain) was recovered during a study of shared clonotypes between healthy human individuals. Study-level points and caveats: Despite large depth, sorted-subset datasets appeared incompletely sequenced.

Per germline, CDR1 SGHAT and CDR2 FQNNGV. V dropped 1 base and J dropped 1 base, with 8 bases sitting between them. This CDR3 has 15 amino acids. About this clone itself: The target antigen is unknown.

Splitting the CD4+ cells yielded a CD45RA+ naive subset and a CD45RA-negative memory subset. The assay was run at deep level. Profiled with immunoSEQ multiplex PCR; TCRdb holds only in-frame clones, not every one. The data contain 2 million or so clones, 85% to 95% of them singletons. Sequenced: naive CD4+ T cells sorted from blood. Subset noted: CD45RA+ positively selected. This TCR was sampled from a man aged 18 to 29 in good health. V is TRBV11-2 and J is TRBJ1-5; unclear D gene. The CDR3 spells CASSLAGRSNQPQHF. CDR3 nucleotides: TGTGCCAGCAGCTTAGCAGGTAGGAGCAATCAGCCCCAGCATTTT.